The clone carrying this T cell receptor (beta chain) appeared many times. The entry originates in a study of T cells in Graves' hyperthyroidism and ophthalmopathy. Uncontrolled infections, other autoimmune diseases, pregnancy or lactation led to exclusion of patients. TCR beta CDR3 region amplification was performed from RNA transcripts. Researchers ran a first-round RT-PCR on the TCR CDR3 using the HTBI primer set. TCRdb re-analysed the multiplex PCR reads in MiXCR, keeping a single row per CDR3 protein. The repertoire holds more than 300,000 distinct CDR3 sequences, with approximately 17% as singletons. The CDR3 is 13 residues long. Germline values: CDR1 SEHNR, CDR2 FQNEAQ (reference sequence). The V gene lost 5 bases and the J gene lost 14 bases, with 19 bases spanning the gap.

The chain joins TRBV7-9 to TRBJ2-1; unclear D gene. Sample: blood. This sequence was found in a woman younger than 45 with Graves' hyperthyroidism that later progressed to Graves' ophthalmopathy. In DNA form, the CDR3 reads TGTGCCAGCAGCCCAGAGGCGAGAAGGTCGGAGTTCTTC. Translating it yields CASSPEARRSEFF.